This is a list of T cell receptor beta chains from one sample in a study of blood T cells in healthy people across ages. Using its own MiXCR run on the 5' RACE reads, TCRdb lists one record per CDR3 protein. The sample includes approximately 800,000 distinct CDR3 sequences, about 45% of them seen just once. Sample: blood. The origin of the receptors is a man older than 75 in good health. Each CDR3 is given with its conserved first and last residue. D genes are given only for firm matches. Where a row states a size, it is once, few, many or the class of an expanded clone; other rows omit it.

d_gene: NA; j_gene: TRBJ2-1; v_gene: TRBV13; abundance: NA; CDR3aa: CASIFNYNEQFF; CDR3nt: TGTGCCAGCATCTTCAACTACAATGAGCAGTTCTTC
d_gene: NA; j_gene: TRBJ2-7; v_gene: TRBV7-3; abundance: few; CDR3aa: CASSVIGDHEQYF; CDR3nt: TGTGCCAGCAGCGTAATAGGGGACCACGAGCAGTACTTC
d_gene: TRBD2; j_gene: TRBJ2-3; v_gene: TRBV28; abundance: NA; CDR3aa: CASSLDSGIPDTQYF; CDR3nt: TGTGCCAGCAGTTTAGATAGCGGGATACCAGATACGCAGTATTTT
d_gene: TRBD1; j_gene: TRBJ2-5; v_gene: TRBV6-2/TRBV6-3; abundance: NA; CDR3aa: CASLNRGYAAETQYF; CDR3nt: TGTGCCAGCCTTAACAGGGGATACGCTGCGGAGACCCAGTACTTC
d_gene: NA; j_gene: TRBJ2-5; v_gene: TRBV11-2; abundance: NA; CDR3aa: CASSLFRREDQETQYF; CDR3nt: TGTGCCAGCAGCTTATTTCGGAGAGAGGACCAAGAGACCCAGTACTTC
d_gene: NA; j_gene: TRBJ2-2; v_gene: TRBV4-3; abundance: NA; CDR3aa: CASSSRGRVTNTGELFF; CDR3nt: TGCGCCAGCAGCTCCCGGGGGCGGGTAACGAACACCGGGGAGCTGTTTTTT
d_gene: TRBD1; j_gene: TRBJ2-3; v_gene: TRBV12-3/TRBV12-4; abundance: few; CDR3aa: CASSPRDRPDTQYF; CDR3nt: TGTGCCAGCAGTCCTCGGGACAGACCAGATACGCAGTATTTT
d_gene: TRBD2; j_gene: TRBJ2-1; v_gene: TRBV12-3/TRBV12-4; abundance: many; CDR3aa: CASSPDGRATNEQFF; CDR3nt: TGTGCCAGCAGCCCTGATGGGAGGGCAACGAATGAGCAGTTCTTC
d_gene: TRBD1; j_gene: TRBJ2-7; v_gene: TRBV6-6; abundance: NA; CDR3aa: CASSFSGGQGGEQYF; CDR3nt: TGTGCCAGCAGTTTCTCGGGGGGACAGGGGGGCGAGCAGTACTTC
d_gene: NA; j_gene: TRBJ1-1; v_gene: TRBV6-2/TRBV6-3; abundance: NA; CDR3aa: CASSWNRNTEAFF; CDR3nt: TGTGCCAGCAGTTGGAACAGGAACACTGAAGCTTTCTTT